The clone carrying this TCR beta chain was seen once. Compared with germline, one end of the junction differs, possibly owing to a read error. TCRdb processed the PCR reads anew with MiXCR; each CDR3 protein has one entry. The repertoire consists of 20,000 to 25,000 distinct CDR3 sequences, with approximately 54% occurring once and the leading ten covering approximately 26%. These data belong to a study of CD4 and CD8 cells across lung adenocarcinoma regions. The CDR3 consists of 15 residues. Germline V gene sequence: CDR1 MDHEN, CDR2 SYDVKM. Sequencing was carried out using CD8+ T cells from the center of a lung tumor. The chain is built from TRBV28 and TRBJ2-3; D is tentatively TRBD1 or TRBD2 (5 bases each). The TCR comes from a female donor with lung adenocarcinoma. The CD4 and CD8 labels of this study may be unreliable. The CDR3 here is CASSLGVSAKNIQYF. Written as DNA, the CDR3 is TGTGCCAGCAGTTTGGGGGTGAGCGCCAAAAACATTCAGTATTTC.